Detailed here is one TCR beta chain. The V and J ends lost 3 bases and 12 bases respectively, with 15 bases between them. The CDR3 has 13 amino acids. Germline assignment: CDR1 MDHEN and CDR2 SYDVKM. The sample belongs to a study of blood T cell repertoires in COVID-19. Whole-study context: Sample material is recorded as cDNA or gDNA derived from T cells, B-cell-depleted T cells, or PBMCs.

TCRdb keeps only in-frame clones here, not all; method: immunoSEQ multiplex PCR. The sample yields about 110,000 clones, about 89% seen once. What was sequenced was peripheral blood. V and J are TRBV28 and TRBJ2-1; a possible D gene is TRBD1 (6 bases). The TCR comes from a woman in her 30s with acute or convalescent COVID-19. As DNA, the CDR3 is TGTGCCAGCAGTTTTTTGGGGGCGCTAGGGCAGTTCTTC. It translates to CASSFLGALGQFF.